The next 17 T cell receptor beta chains were all read from a single sample in a study of blood T cell repertoires in COVID-19. Sequencing used immunoSEQ multiplex PCR; TCRdb keeps in-frame clones, though not all of them. The sample comprises 25,000 to 30,000 clones, more than 80% of which are singletons, and roughly 42% rests with the top ten. The specimen sequenced was peripheral blood. The receptors were sampled from a woman of 80 years or more with acute or convalescent COVID-19.

The gene calls are TRBV7-9 and TRBJ2-1, with D possibly being TRBD1 (5 bases). From germline, CDR1 is SEHNR and CDR2 FQNEAQ (reference sequence). The CDR3 is 13 amino acids. V lost 5 bases, J lost 4 bases, and 9 bases lay in between. The CDR3 spells CASSVSGYNEQFF. The CDR3 nucleotides are TGTGCCAGCAGCGTATCAGGGTACAATGAGCAGTTCTTC.

The chain has TRBV7-2 and TRBJ2-1; 10 positions agree with TRBD2. Germline CDR1 and CDR2: SGHTA and FQGNSA. V was pared by 3 bases and J by 4 bases, with 3 bases of the junction left unmatched. The CDR3 consists of 15 residues. In nucleotides, the CDR3 is TGTGCCAGCAGCTTCCAAGCGGGAGGGTACAATGAGCAGTTCTTC. It codes for CASSFQAGGYNEQFF.

The gene calls are TRBV7-3 and TRBJ1-1; D unclear. CDR3 length: 15 amino acids. V was pared by 2 bases and J by 2 bases, with 12 bases between. Germline V CDR1 and CDR2: SGHTA, FQGTGA. The CDR3 sequence: CASSLYAARNTEAFF. Written as DNA, the CDR3 is TGTGCCAGCAGCTTATATGCAGCGAGAAACACTGAAGCTTTCTTT.

The chain recombines TRBV12-3 or TRBV12-4 with TRBJ1-2; D may be TRBD1 (6 bases). CDR3 size: 13 residues. The V and J ends lost 4 bases and 8 bases respectively, with 14 bases between them. Here the CDR3 DNA reads TGTGCCAGCAGTTGGCAGGGGTTAGGCGGCTACACCTTC. It translates to CASSWQGLGGYTF.

The DNA of the CDR3 is TGTGCCAGCAGGTCCAGGGGTTCCCCGGGACTAGCGGGACTAAGCTCCTACGAGCAGTACTTC. It yields the protein CASRSRGSPGLAGLSSYEQYF. The gene calls are TRBV27 and TRBJ2-7, with 13 bases fitting TRBD2. V lost 6 bases to trimming and J lost 0 bases; unmatched junction nucleotides: 20. The CDR3 loop spans 21 amino acids. From germline, CDR1 is MNHEY and CDR2 SMNVEV (reference sequence).

The rearrangement joins TRBV6-2 or TRBV6-3 to TRBJ2-1, with TRBD2 matching 10 bases. CDR1 and CDR2 from the germline V gene are MNHEY and SVGEGT. The CDR3 has 13 residues. V lost 6 bases, J lost 9 bases, and 5 bases stayed unmatched. DNA for the CDR3: TGTGCCAGCAGCGATCTAGCGGGGGTTGAGCAGTTCTTC. This gives the protein CASSDLAGVEQFF.

J is TRBJ1-5 and V is TRBV21-1; TRBD1 reflects the table's D call only, with no check against the DNA. TRBV21-1 is described as a pseudogene. The CDR3 is made up of 16 amino acids. The CDR3 DNA reads as TGTGCCAGCAGCGCCCCCCCAGGACAGGGCTATCAGCCCCAGCATTTT. This gives the protein CASSAPPGQGYQPQHF.

The J gene is TRBJ1-1, the V gene TRBV24-1, with a weak D call TRBD1 (5 bases). Trimming removed 10 bases from V and 0 bases from J, with 17 bases in between. The CDR3 extends over 15 amino acids. Germline-derived CDR1 and CDR2 are KGHDR and SFDVKD. The DNA of the CDR3 is TGTGCCACTCACCCACTTGGGGGGATGAACACTGAAGCTTTCTTT. It encodes CATHPLGGMNTEAFF.

In its sample, this clone was seen once. J is TRBJ1-1 and V is TRBV7-3; D gene ambiguous. This CDR3 has 14 amino acids. Trimming took off 2 bases at V and 4 bases at J, with 11 bases between the two ends. CDR1 SGHTA and CDR2 FQGTGA come from the germline V gene. The CDR3, as DNA: TGTGCCAGCAGCTTATCCCCCGGGGTCACTGAAGCTTTCTTT. This sequence encodes CASSLSPGVTEAFF.

This clone was observed a single time. This rearrangement joins TRBV6-6 to TRBJ2-3; 8 bases line up with TRBD2. Per the germline V gene, CDR1 is MNHNY and CDR2 is SVGAGI (reference sequence). This CDR3 is 13 amino acids long. The ends lost 7 bases at V and 6 bases at J; junction bases unmatched: 6. The CDR3 DNA sequence: TGTGCCAGCACCCAGTCGGGGGGGGATACGCAGTATTTT. This translates into CASTQSGGDTQYF.

The V gene is TRBV27, the J gene TRBJ2-3; 8 nucleotides agree with TRBD2. V shed 0 bases and J 3 bases; nucleotides not matched to a gene: 11. Germline loops: CDR1 MNHEY, CDR2 SMNVEV (reference sequence). The CDR3 has 18 amino acids. The CDR3: CASSLSGFRSGRTDTQYF. The DNA of the CDR3 is TGTGCCAGCAGTTTATCGGGGTTCCGAAGCGGGAGAACAGATACGCAGTATTTT.

This chain uses TRBV29-1 with TRBJ2-2; 10 bases match TRBD2. This CDR3 comprises 18 residues. V lost 5 bases, J lost 7 bases, and 19 bases stayed unmatched. Germline values: CDR1 SQVTM, CDR2 ANQGSEA. This CDR3 reads CSVPGSSGGVLRVGELFF. CDR3 DNA: TGCAGCGTTCCCGGGTCGAGCGGGGGGGTTTTGAGGGTCGGGGAGCTGTTTTTT.

J is TRBJ2-7 and V is TRBV4-1, with 9 bases matching TRBD1. The CDR3 runs 15 residues. Unmatched junction bases numbered 5, after V lost 0 bases and J lost 5 bases. CDR1 MGHRA and CDR2 YSYEKL come from the germline V gene. The CDR3 region is CASSQEGTGRDEQYF. The CDR3 nucleotides read TGCGCCAGCAGCCAAGAGGGGACAGGGCGGGACGAGCAGTACTTC.

This clone was seen a single time. V gene TRBV7-9 combines with J gene TRBJ1-2, with TRBD1 matching over 8 bases. V was clipped by 7 bases and J by 4 bases; unmatched bases: 5. The V gene's germline CDR1 is SEHNR and CDR2 FQNEAQ (reference sequence). The CDR3 covers 13 residues. The CDR3, as DNA: TGTGCCAGCAAACAGGGACAGGCCTATGGCTACACCTTC. It yields the protein CASKQGQAYGYTF.

V gene TRBV30 combines with J gene TRBJ1-2, with TRBD1 identical over 7 bases. V shed 0 bases, J shed 6 bases, and the junction held 4 bases outside the gene matches. The CDR3 is 13 residues long. CDR1 and CDR2 (germline): GTSNPN, SVGIG (reference sequence). CDR3: CAWSVDRVDGYTF. For the CDR3, the DNA is TGTGCCTGGAGTGTAGACAGGGTGGATGGCTACACCTTC.

The V gene is TRBV5-1, the J gene TRBJ2-5; 7 nucleotides match TRBD1. The germline V gene has CDR1 SGHRS and CDR2 YFSETQ. J gave up 2 bases and V 7 bases, and 5 bases lay outside the gene matches. The CDR3 runs 13 residues. The CDR3 protein is CASLGQLQETQYF. The CDR3 nucleotides read TGCGCCAGCTTGGGACAGTTACAAGAGACCCAGTACTTC.

CDR3 protein: CASSLGGGRATEAFF. The CDR3 nucleotides read TGTGCCAGCAGCTTAGGCGGGGGTAGGGCCACTGAAGCTTTCTTT. The V call is TRBV11-2, the J call TRBJ1-1; TRBD1 is a possible D gene (5 bases). With 1 base removed from V and 4 bases from J, the gap between germline ends came to 13 bases. This CDR3 comprises 15 residues. Germline V lookup: CDR1 SGHAT, CDR2 FQNNGV. The full variable domain, with the rest looked up from reference TRBV11-2 and TRBJ1-1, is EAGVAQSPRYKIIEKRQSVAFWCNPISGHATLYWYQQILGQGPKLLIQFQNNGVVDDSQLPKDRFSAERLKGVDSTLKIQPAKLEDSAVYLCASSLGGGRATEAFFGQGTRLTVV.